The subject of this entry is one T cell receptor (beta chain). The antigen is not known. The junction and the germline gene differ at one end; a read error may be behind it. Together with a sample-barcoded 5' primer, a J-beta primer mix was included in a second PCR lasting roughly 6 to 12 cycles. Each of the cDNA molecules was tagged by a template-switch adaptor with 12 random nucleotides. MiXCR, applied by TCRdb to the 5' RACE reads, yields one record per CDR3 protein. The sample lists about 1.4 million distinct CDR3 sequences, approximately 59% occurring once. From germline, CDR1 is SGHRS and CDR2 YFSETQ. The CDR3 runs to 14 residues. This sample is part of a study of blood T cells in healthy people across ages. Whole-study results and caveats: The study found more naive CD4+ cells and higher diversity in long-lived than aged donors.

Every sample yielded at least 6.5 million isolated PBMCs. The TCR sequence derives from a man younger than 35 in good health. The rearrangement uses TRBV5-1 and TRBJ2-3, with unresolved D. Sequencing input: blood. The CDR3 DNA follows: TGCGCCAGCACCCGGGTCTCTGGCACAGATACGCAGGATTTT. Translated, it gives CASTRVSGTDTQDF.